The present T cell receptor (beta chain) was sequenced within a study of blood T cell repertoires in COVID-19. The recovered donors of Cohort 3 showed two negative PCRs, clearance, or symptom resolution. CDR3 length equals 13 residues. Germline CDR1 MDHEN, CDR2 SYDVKM. V shed 5 bases and J shed 4 bases, with 11 bases lying between them. Sequenced by immunoSEQ multiplex PCR; TCRdb stores in-frame clones only, minus some. The data hold about 250,000 clones, with 70% to 90% observed a single time. This clonotype was sampled from a man aged 35 to 55 who had recovered from COVID-19. The sample comprised PBMCs or T cells enriched from blood (not recorded which). V is TRBV28 and J is TRBJ1-2; D is uncertain. This CDR3 reads CASSRGRFYGYTF. The CDR3 DNA reads TGTGCCAGCAGTCGCGGGAGATTCTATGGCTACACCTTC.